The clone carrying this TCR beta chain has ten or more counts. Its antigen is unknown. The assay was immunoSEQ multiplex PCR, and TCRdb's table has in-frame clones only and misses some. The data hold around 310,000 clones, with almost 80% observed a single time. Frozen PBMC stocks contributed approximately 1.9 micrograms of genomic DNA to the TCR beta libraries. Trimming took 1 base from V and 4 from J, leaving 3 bases between them. The germline CDR1 and CDR2 sequences are PRHDT and FYEKMQ (reference sequence). The CDR3 has 12 amino acids. The data were obtained in a study of cytotoxic CD8 clonotypes in ibrutinib-treated CLL. Study-level results: At baseline, clonality was higher than in age-matched healthy donors and correlated with CD8+ counts. Contraction or stability on treatment characterized the public clonotypes, which were uncommon. Progressing and sustained-remission patients had different sampling times.

This specimen consisted of PBMCs, obtained before ibrutinib treatment. This sequence joins TRBV13 and TRBJ2-3, with D unresolved. The sequence came from a human donor with chronic lymphocytic leukemia. CDR3 coding DNA: TGTGCCAGCAGCTTAGAGGCAGATACGCAGTATTTT. Amino acid sequence: CASSLEADTQYF. The full variable domain, its missing parts supplied by reference TRBV13 and TRBJ2-3, is AAGVIQSPRHLIKEKRETATLKCYPIPRHDTVYWYQQGPGQDPQFLISFYEKMQSDKGSIPDRFSAQQFSDYHSELNMSSLELGDSALYFCASSLEADTQYFGPGTRLTVL.